These 23 T cell receptor beta chains were all obtained from the same sample, sequenced in a study of blood T cell repertoires in COVID-19 (dated by TCRdb to the early 2020s). The library was prepared using the immunoSEQ multiplex PCR assay. Imported from immuneACCESS, the table was reduced by TCRdb to in-frame sequences with V and J called. These copies leave out some clones; in studies compared against another copy, an unresolved V gene accounts for under half, and the cause of the remainder is not known. Within this sample are more than 200,000 clones, with approximately 84% of them counted one time only. The ten largest clonotypes hold under 2% of the sample. The material sequenced was PBMCs or T cells enriched from blood (not recorded which). The source is a man aged 35 to 55 who had recovered from COVID-19.

V and J are TRBV12-3 or TRBV12-4 and TRBJ2-1, with D possibly TRBD2 on 6 matching bases. CDR3 length: 13 residues. Trimming removed 3 bases from V and 7 bases from J, with 10 bases in between. CDR3 region: CASSFETRNEQFF. CDR3 DNA sequence: TGTGCCAGCAGTTTCGAGACTAGGAATGAGCAGTTCTTC.

The chain recombines TRBV9 with TRBJ2-1; 12 bases align to TRBD2. This CDR3 has 14 residues. Germline CDR1 SGDLS, CDR2 YYNGEE. The junction had 1 base not matched to a gene; V was cut back by 5 bases and J by 4 bases. This CDR3 is CASRGTSGYNEQFF. CDR3 nucleotides: TGTGCCAGCAGAGGGACTAGCGGGTACAATGAGCAGTTCTTC.

The gene calls are TRBV19 and TRBJ1-1; 7 bases agree with TRBD1. Per germline, CDR1 LNHDA and CDR2 SQIVND (reference sequence). The CDR3 contains 15 residues. Losses at the gene ends were 6 bases for V and 5 bases for J; bases not matched to a gene: 12. The CDR3 here is CASRGRRTGGTEAFF. CDR3 bases: TGTGCCAGTAGAGGACGAAGGACAGGCGGAACTGAAGCTTTCTTT.

The chain has TRBV6-2 or TRBV6-3 and TRBJ1-4; D ambiguous. The V gene's germline CDR1 is MNHEY and CDR2 SVGEGT. Between the trimmed V and J ends, which lost 2 bases and 8 bases, there was a span of 15 bases. CDR3 length: 15 residues. The CDR3 here is CASSYVHQFPEKLFF. CDR3 sequence (DNA): TGTGCCAGCAGTTACGTTCATCAGTTTCCGGAAAAACTGTTTTTT.

The chain couples TRBV19 to TRBJ1-3; 8 bases line up with TRBD1. This CDR3 region has 14 residues. Germline assignment: CDR1 LNHDA and CDR2 SQIVND (reference sequence). The junction had 4 bases not matched to a gene; V was cut back by 7 bases and J by 2 bases. The CDR3 DNA follows: TGTGCCAGTACGACCAGGGGGCCTGGAAACACCATATATTTT. It codes for CASTTRGPGNTIYF.

The rearrangement links TRBV7-2 to TRBJ1-6, with D tentatively TRBD1 (6 bases). Germline CDR1 is SGHTA and CDR2 is FQGNSA. The V gene lost 1 base and the J gene lost 10 bases, with 11 bases spanning the gap. This CDR3 has 14 residues. Here the CDR3 DNA reads TGTGCCAGCAGCTTAGGTGGGGGCGGATCACCCCTCCACTTT. Its translation is CASSLGGGGSPLHF.

The genes are TRBV27 and TRBJ1-4; 7 nucleotides agree with TRBD1. The CDR3 is made up of 14 amino acids. V lost 6 bases to trimming and J lost 4 bases; unmatched junction nucleotides: 5. CDR1 is MNHEY, CDR2 SMNVEV, per germline (reference sequence). CDR3 nucleotide sequence: TGTGCCAGCAGGTTCACAGGGGATAATGAAAAACTGTTTTTT. This translates into CASRFTGDNEKLFF.

J is TRBJ2-5 and V is TRBV27; D is undetermined. The germline V gene has CDR1 MNHEY and CDR2 SMNVEV (reference sequence). V was clipped by 4 bases and J by 5 bases, with 11 bases between them. The CDR3 runs 13 residues. The CDR3 sequence: CASSSLRSETQYF. CDR3 nucleotides: TGTGCCAGCAGTTCCCTCCGGTCGGAGACCCAGTACTTC.

The chain combines TRBV7-9 with TRBJ1-6, with no clear D. Germline V gene data show CDR1 as SEHNR and CDR2 as FQNEAQ (reference sequence). The CDR3 loop spans 14 amino acids. V dropped 5 bases and J dropped 6 bases, with 11 bases sitting between them. The CDR3 reads CASSPLSANSPLHF. Written as DNA, the CDR3 is TGTGCCAGCAGCCCCTTGAGTGCTAATTCACCCCTCCACTTT.

V and J are TRBV9 and TRBJ1-2; 7 bases map to TRBD1. There are 15 residues in the CDR3. Looked up from germline, CDR1 is SGDLS and CDR2 is YYNGEE. J was trimmed by 9 bases and V by 3 bases; bases with no gene match: 14. The CDR3 DNA follows: TGTGCCAGCAGCGATATCAGACGGGACAGTTATAGCTACACCTTC. It yields the protein CASSDIRRDSYSYTF.

This clone was seen once. The chain recombines TRBV6-5 with TRBJ2-5, with 9 bases identical to TRBD1. The CDR3 length is 15 residues. CDR1 and CDR2 (germline): MNHEY, SVGAGI. With 2 bases clipped from V and 0 bases from J, the junction kept 1 base outside the gene matches. Here the CDR3 reads CASSYGTGYQETQYF. The DNA of the CDR3 is TGTGCCAGCAGTTACGGGACAGGGTACCAAGAGACCCAGTACTTC.

The gene calls are TRBV7-3 and TRBJ1-2, with 8 bases lining up with TRBD1. V lost 5 bases, J lost 3 bases, and 8 bases stayed unmatched. This CDR3 region has 15 residues. CDR1 SGHTA and CDR2 FQGTGA come from the germline V gene. In nucleotides, the CDR3 is TGTGCCAGCAGCGTCGGGACAGGCGAACACTATGGCTACACCTTC. Translating gives CASSVGTGEHYGYTF.

The chain employs TRBV7-7 and TRBJ2-1; TRBD1 agrees at 8 bases. The CDR3 length is 13 residues. From germline, CDR1 is SSHAT and CDR2 FNYEAQ (reference sequence). The trim removed 5 bases at V and 5 bases at J, leaving 2 bases unmatched. The CDR3 is CASSEDRDNEQFF. The CDR3 DNA follows: TGTGCCAGCAGCGAGGACAGGGACAATGAGCAGTTCTTC.

This clone was found a few times. CDR3 sequence reads: CASSMWGDTEAFF. CDR3 coding DNA: TGTGCCAGTAGTATGTGGGGGGACACTGAAGCTTTCTTT. The J gene is TRBJ1-1, the V gene TRBV19; tentatively, D is TRBD1 (5 bases). Germline-derived CDR1 and CDR2 are LNHDA and SQIVND (reference sequence). The V and J ends lost 3 bases and 3 bases respectively, with 8 bases between them. This CDR3 is built from 13 residues.

The chain combines TRBV6-1 with TRBJ1-1; D remains unclear. V lost 1 base, J lost 1 base, and 10 bases lay in between. The germline gives CDR1 MNHNS, CDR2 SASEGT. This CDR3 has 15 amino acids. The CDR3 loop is CASSEEPFQNTEAFF. Written as DNA, the CDR3 is TGTGCCAGCAGTGAAGAGCCCTTCCAGAACACTGAAGCTTTCTTT.

The chain recombines TRBV12-3 or TRBV12-4 with TRBJ1-2, with a weak D call TRBD1 (5 bases). Trimming removed 7 bases from V and 7 bases from J, with 13 bases in between. This CDR3 has 12 amino acids. CDR3 protein: CASNPGDGGYTF. DNA for the CDR3: TGTGCCAGCAATCCGGGGGACGGTGGCTACACCTTC.

V is TRBV2 and J is TRBJ1-1; D perhaps matches TRBD1 (5 bases). Germline-derived CDR1 and CDR2 are SNHLY and FYNNEI. This CDR3 region has 15 residues. Between the trimmed V and J ends, which lost 1 base and 3 bases, there was a span of 12 bases. The CDR3 bases are TGTGCCAGCAGTGAAGGGGGAACGGGGGACACTGAAGCTTTCTTT. Its translation: CASSEGGTGDTEAFF.

The chain carries TRBV19 and TRBJ2-2, with 7 bases matching TRBD1. Trimming took 4 bases from V and 5 from J; bases not matched to a gene: 4. This CDR3 is built from 14 residues. The germline CDR1 and CDR2 sequences are LNHDA and SQIVND (reference sequence). The CDR3 is CASSSQGVTGELFF. The CDR3 DNA sequence: TGTGCCAGTAGTAGCCAGGGGGTGACCGGGGAGCTGTTTTTT.

This clone was detected only a few times. The V call is TRBV29-1, the J call TRBJ2-7, with 8 bases lining up with TRBD1. V shed 6 bases and J 3 bases; nucleotides not matched to a gene: 7. Germline-derived CDR1 and CDR2 are SQVTM and ANQGSEA. The CDR3 extends over 13 amino acids. CDR3 DNA sequence: TGCAGCGTAACGGACAGGGTAAACTACGAGCAGTACTTC. It codes for CSVTDRVNYEQYF.

The chain's CDR3 is CASSQGVGTVTPLHF. DNA of the CDR3: TGTGCCAGCAGCCAAGGCGTTGGGACAGTCACACCCCTCCACTTT. This sequence joins TRBV3-1 (or the pseudogene TRBV3-2) and TRBJ1-6; 7 bases fit TRBD1. Per germline, CDR1 LGHDT and CDR2 YNNKEL (reference sequence). V shed 1 base and J 11 bases; nucleotides not matched to a gene: 8. CDR3 length: 15 amino acids.

This clone was picked up one time. This chain uses TRBV18 with TRBJ2-3; 13 positions match TRBD2. Germline assignment: CDR1 KGHSH and CDR2 LQKENI. CDR3 length equals 17 residues. Trimming cost V 2 bases and J 5 bases; bases outside gene matches: 7. CDR3 DNA sequence: TGTGCCAGCTCACCAAGGACTAGCGGGAGTGTTGTAGATACGCAGTATTTT. Protein sequence: CASSPRTSGSVVDTQYF.

The J gene is TRBJ1-2, the V gene TRBV10-3, with 7 bases lining up with TRBD1. CDR1 and CDR2 from the germline V gene are ENHRY and SYGVKD. With 4 bases clipped from V and 4 bases from J, the junction kept 9 bases outside the gene matches. This CDR3 comprises 15 residues. The CDR3 bases are TGTGCCATCAGTGCCCGGGACAGTCCCAGCTATGGCTACACCTTC. Its protein product is CAISARDSPSYGYTF.

This clone was counted between two and nine times. V gene TRBV9 combines with J gene TRBJ1-5; the match to TRBD1 covers 7 bases. The CDR3 is 15 residues long. V lost 4 bases to trimming and J lost 3 bases; unmatched junction nucleotides: 7. Germline V gives CDR1 SGDLS, CDR2 YYNGEE. CDR3 in DNA: TGTGCCAGCAGCCCCGACGGGACAGACAATCAGCCCCAGCATTTT. It codes for CASSPDGTDNQPQHF.